This passage covers 22 T cell receptor beta chains from one sample sequenced in a study of OX40 agonist ivuxolimab in advanced cancers. This table comes from immunoSEQ multiplex PCR, and its TCRdb copy is limited to in-frame clones, with some not included. The repertoire holds more than 60,000 clones, with about four fifths as singletons. Sequencing was performed on CD4+ or CD8+ T cells sorted from blood, taken in a trial of the OX40 agonist ivuxolimab. The receptor set was obtained from an adult with an advanced solid tumor such as melanoma, head and neck, liver or kidney cancer.

CDR3 loop: CASSSGVGTEAFF. The CDR3, as DNA: TGCGCCAGCAGCTCAGGGGTTGGAACTGAAGCTTTCTTT. V gene TRBV5-1 combines with J gene TRBJ1-1; a possible D gene is TRBD1 (6 bases). Trimming shortened V by 3 bases and J by 5 bases, and 11 bases separated the two germline ends. Germline V gene lookup returns CDR1 SGHRS and CDR2 YFSETQ. The CDR3 totals 13 residues. The whole variable domain, filled in from reference TRBV5-1 and TRBJ1-1, reads KAGVTQTPRYLIKTRGQQVTLSCSPISGHRSVSWYQQTPGQGLQFLFEYFSETQRNKGNFPGRFSGRQFSNSRSEMNVSTLELGDSALYLCASSSGVGTEAFFGQGTRLTVV.

This chain uses TRBV15 with TRBJ1-6; 8 bases fit TRBD1. Looked up from germline, CDR1 is LNHNV and CDR2 is YYDKDF (reference sequence). Trimming took 8 bases from V and 4 from J; bases not matched to a gene: 4. The CDR3 length is 14 residues. For the CDR3, the DNA is TGTGCCACCCGGACAGGGCCATATAATTCACCCCTCCACTTT. Translation gives CATRTGPYNSPLHF.

The chain links TRBV4-1 to TRBJ1-2; 8 bases fit TRBD1. The CDR3 covers 15 residues. CDR1 and CDR2 (germline): MGHRA, YSYEKL. Trimming removed 0 bases from V and 6 bases from J; junction bases left unmatched: 6. The CDR3 nucleotides read TGCGCCAGCAGCCAAGAGAGGCAGGGGGCGCATGGCTACACCTTC. Translating gives CASSQERQGAHGYTF.

V usage is TRBV28 and J usage is TRBJ1-2; 11 nucleotides align to TRBD1. J lost 2 bases, V lost 2 bases, and 4 bases had no gene match. The CDR3 consists of 16 residues. CDR1 and CDR2 (germline): MDHEN, SYDVKM. The CDR3 DNA reads TGTGCCAGCAGTTTACGGACAGGGGGCGAGAACTATGGCTACACCTTC. This sequence encodes CASSLRTGGENYGYTF.

The V gene is TRBV30, the J gene TRBJ1-5; a possible D gene is TRBD1 (5 bases). V was shortened by 2 bases and J by 11 bases, with 13 bases between the two germline ends. In germline, CDR1 is GTSNPN, CDR2 SVGIG (reference sequence). This CDR3 is built from 12 residues. CDR3 sequence reads: CAWSRGLGAQHF. CDR3 coding DNA: TGTGCCTGGAGTCGGGGCCTCGGAGCCCAGCATTTT.

The rearrangement joins TRBV10-3 to TRBJ2-5, with 7 bases lining up with TRBD2. This CDR3 is built from 17 residues. V lost 4 bases and J lost 1; bases outside the gene matches: 12. From germline, CDR1 is ENHRY and CDR2 SYGVKD. The CDR3 DNA is TGTGCCATCAGTGGTTTCGGAGCAAGCGGGGCCCAAGAGACCCAGTACTTC. Protein sequence: CAISGFGASGAQETQYF.

This clone was detected only once. The V gene is TRBV4-2, the J gene TRBJ2-3, with D possibly TRBD2 on 5 matching bases. Trimming took off 3 bases at V and 0 bases at J, with 10 bases between the two ends. The CDR3 is 15 amino acids. CDR1 is LGHNA and CDR2 is YNFKEQ in the germline V gene. The CDR3 DNA reads TGTGCCAGCAGCCACGGCGGGTCGAGCACAGATACGCAGTATTTT. Translated, it gives CASSHGGSSTDTQYF.

This clone appeared once. One end of the junction is discordant with germline, which a read error may explain. The chain has TRBV7-7 and TRBJ2-2; D unresolved. Germline CDR1 reads SSHAT; CDR2 reads FNYEAQ (reference sequence). The CDR3 spans 14 residues. The CDR3 bases are TGTGCTAGCAGCCTCGACTCAAACACCGGGGAGCTGTTTTTT. It translates to CASSLDSNTGELFF.

Turning to this clone: At one end the junction does not follow the germline gene, possibly because of a read error. V gene TRBV7-7 combines with J gene TRBJ2-1; TRBD2 is a possible D gene (7 bases). This CDR3 has 15 residues. Germline V gene lookup returns CDR1 SSHAT and CDR2 FNYEAQ (reference sequence). The CDR3 loop is CASSLVRGADNEQFF. The CDR3 coding sequence is TGTGCTAGCAGCTTAGTACGGGGGGCCGACAATGAGCAGTTCTTC.

The rearrangement uses TRBV19 and TRBJ1-2, with 8 positions matching TRBD1. Trimming took 5 bases from V and 7 from J; bases not matched to a gene: 12. In germline, CDR1 is LNHDA, CDR2 SQIVND (reference sequence). The CDR3 runs to 15 residues. Written as DNA, the CDR3 is TGTGCCAGTAGTCCCCAACCAGGGGGCATCGGTGGCTACACCTTC. Protein sequence: CASSPQPGGIGGYTF.

This clone was counted a few times. The CDR3 sequence: CASSFTGANRGEQYF. For the CDR3, the DNA is TGTGCCAGCAGCTTCACGGGGGCCAACCGAGGCGAGCAGTACTTC. V gene TRBV7-2 combines with J gene TRBJ2-7; perhaps D is TRBD1 or TRBD2 (6 bases each). Germline V CDR1 and CDR2: SGHTA, FQGNSA. CDR3 size: 15 residues. Deletions cut 3 bases from V and 6 bases from J, with 18 bases between.

The chain uses TRBV5-1 and TRBJ2-5, with unresolved D. CDR1 is SGHRS and CDR2 is YFSETQ in the germline V gene. V lost 4 bases, J lost 2 bases, and 3 bases lay in between. The CDR3 runs to 11 residues. CDR3 nucleotides: TGCGCCAGCAGCCAGCAAGAGACCCAGTACTTC. It encodes CASSQQETQYF.

V usage is TRBV7-9 and J usage is TRBJ2-7, with 7 nucleotides matching TRBD1. CDR3 length: 13 residues. Per the germline V gene, CDR1 is SEHNR and CDR2 is FQNEAQ (reference sequence). V dropped 8 bases and J dropped 2; count of bases not matched to a gene: 6. The chain's CDR3 is CASSWDSPYEQYF. The CDR3 DNA follows: TGTGCCAGCTCCTGGGACAGTCCCTACGAGCAGTACTTC.

The rearrangement links TRBV28 to TRBJ1-2, with 8 nucleotides matching TRBD1. Germline CDR1 reads MDHEN; CDR2 reads SYDVKM. The CDR3 covers 15 residues. Trimming took 7 bases from V and 7 from J; bases not matched to a gene: 14. The CDR3 bases are TGTGCCAGCATTACCACGGACAGGGCACTGGGTGGCTACACCTTC. This sequence encodes CASITTDRALGGYTF.

The genes are TRBV6-1 and TRBJ2-7; weak D call: TRBD1 (5 bases). V lost 7 bases to trimming and J lost 0 bases, with 10 bases between them. The CDR3 consists of 13 residues. The germline gives CDR1 MNHNS, CDR2 SASEGT. In DNA, the CDR3 is TGTGCCAGCACCGCAGGGAACTCCTACGAGCAGTACTTC. This translates into CASTAGNSYEQYF.

The rearrangement joins TRBV11-3 to TRBJ2-2, with 7 bases that match TRBD1. V shed 4 bases, J shed 6 bases, and the junction held 5 bases outside the gene matches. Germline CDR1 is SGHNT and CDR2 is YENEEA. The CDR3 length is 14 residues. The DNA for the CDR3 is TGTGCCAGCAGCTCCGACGGACAGGCCGGGGAGCTGTTTTTT. It is translated as CASSSDGQAGELFF.

V gene TRBV10-3 combines with J gene TRBJ2-7, with a weak D call TRBD2 (6 bases). Trimming removed 3 bases at V and 0 bases at J, with 12 bases between. Germline loops: CDR1 ENHRY, CDR2 SYGVKD. The CDR3 has 15 amino acids. CDR3 nucleotides: TGTGCCATCAGTGACCCCGGGACTTCCTCCTACGAGCAGTACTTC. Translated, it gives CAISDPGTSSYEQYF.

This clone has just a few counts. The CDR3: CASSLTGPSPLHF. Here the CDR3 DNA reads TGTGCCAGCAGCTTAACAGGTCCCTCACCCCTCCACTTT. The J gene is TRBJ1-6, the V gene TRBV7-3; D is ambiguous. V dropped 0 bases and J dropped 10 bases, with 7 bases sitting between them. There are 13 residues in the CDR3. Germline values: CDR1 SGHTA, CDR2 FQGTGA.

Only a few counts were recorded for this clone. The J gene is TRBJ2-3, the V gene TRBV5-5; no clear D gene. Trimming took off 0 bases at V and 6 bases at J, with 5 bases between the two ends. The CDR3 totals 12 residues. CDR1 and CDR2 (germline): SGHKS, YYEKEE (reference sequence). The CDR3 nucleotides read TGTGCCAGCAGCTTGGAACGCGATACGCAGTATTTT. The encoded protein is CASSLERDTQYF.

This clone was observed a handful of times. This chain joins TRBV28 and TRBJ1-1; D is unresolved. CDR3 size: 10 residues. V was trimmed by 5 bases and J by 8 bases, leaving 6 bases between them. Germline-derived CDR1 and CDR2 are MDHEN and SYDVKM. The CDR3 nucleotides are TGTGCCAGCAGTGCCTACGAAGCTTTCTTT. Amino acids: CASSAYEAFF.

V is TRBV7-9 and J is TRBJ2-4; D is uncertain. This CDR3 is built from 13 residues. Germline V CDR1 and CDR2: SEHNR, FQNEAQ (reference sequence). V lost 8 bases and J 9 bases, leaving 17 bases between the germline ends. The DNA of the CDR3 is TGTGCCAGCGGGATGGCGCCCCCGGGCATTCAGTACTTC. Its translation is CASGMAPPGIQYF.

The chain employs TRBV5-1 and TRBJ2-1; 7 positions agree with TRBD2. CDR3 length equals 13 residues. The V segment lost 0 bases and the J segment 10 bases; nucleotides outside the gene matches: 4. Germline CDR1 SGHRS, CDR2 YFSETQ. The CDR3 sequence is CASSLEAGWEQFF. CDR3 bases: TGCGCCAGCAGCTTGGAAGCGGGGTGGGAGCAGTTCTTC.